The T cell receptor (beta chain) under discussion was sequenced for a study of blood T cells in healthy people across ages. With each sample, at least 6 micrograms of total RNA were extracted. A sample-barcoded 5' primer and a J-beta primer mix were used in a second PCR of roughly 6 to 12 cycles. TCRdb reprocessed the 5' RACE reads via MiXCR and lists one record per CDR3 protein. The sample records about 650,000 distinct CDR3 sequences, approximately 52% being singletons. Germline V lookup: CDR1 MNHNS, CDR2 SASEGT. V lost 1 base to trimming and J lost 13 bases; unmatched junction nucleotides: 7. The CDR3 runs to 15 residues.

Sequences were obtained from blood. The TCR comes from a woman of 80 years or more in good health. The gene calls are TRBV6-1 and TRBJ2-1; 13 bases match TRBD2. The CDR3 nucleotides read TGTGCCAGCAGTGAAGTGGTGGGGACTAGCGGGGTTCAGTTCTTC. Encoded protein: CASSEVVGTSGVQFF.